The next 30 T cell receptor beta chains were all read from a single sample in a study of T-cell reconstitution after alpha-beta-depleted transplantation in children. Library preparation (for TCRbeta) was performed with unique molecular identifiers. TCRdb re-derived calls from the PCR reads in MiXCR, one entry per CDR3 protein. The data hold 450,000 to 550,000 distinct CDR3 sequences, with about an eighth observed a single time. Source: PBMCs, mostly from graft donor cells, taken 180 days after TCRalphabeta/CD19-depleted stem cell transplant. Source of these receptors: a female patient aged 2-10 years who had a stem cell transplant for aplastic anemia, so the T cells may come from the graft donor.

This clonotype was seen ten or more times. This chain connects TRBV27 to TRBJ2-1; 7 bases match TRBD1. The CDR3 extends over 15 amino acids. In germline, CDR1 is MNHEY, CDR2 SMNVEV (reference sequence). Losses at the gene ends were 4 bases for V and 0 bases for J; bases not matched to a gene: 3. CDR3: CASSSGTVSYNEQFF. CDR3 in DNA: TGTGCCAGCAGTTCCGGGACAGTCTCCTACAATGAGCAGTTCTTC.

The table lists this clonotype with a few counts. The rearrangement links TRBV6-5 to TRBJ1-5, with 7 bases that match TRBD1. The germline V gene encodes CDR1 MNHEY and CDR2 SVGAGI. With V trimmed by 2 bases and J by 3 bases, 31 bases remained unmatched. This CDR3 spans 24 amino acids. The CDR3 sequence is CASSYPRRHGQVGRRLAINQPQHF. The DNA of the CDR3 is TGTGCCAGCAGTTACCCAAGGCGTCACGGACAGGTTGGTAGAAGATTAGCTATCAATCAGCCCCAGCATTTT.

The chain has TRBV6-2 or TRBV6-3 and TRBJ1-5, with no clear D. Trimming removed 6 bases from V and 2 bases from J, with 14 bases in between. Germline V gene lookup returns CDR1 MNHEY and CDR2 SVGEGT. CDR3 length equals 15 residues. The CDR3 coding sequence is TGTGCCAGCAGCACCGACACAACGGGCAATCAGCCCCAGCATTTT. This translates into CASSTDTTGNQPQHF.

This clonotype was picked up a small number of times. The CDR3 loop is CASSLGVGSSYNSPLHF. The CDR3 nucleotides are TGTGCCAGCAGCTTAGGAGTGGGGAGCTCCTATAATTCACCCCTCCACTTT. The chain has TRBV7-2 and TRBJ1-6, with D unclear. Trimming removed 1 base from V and 0 bases from J, with 10 bases in between. The CDR3 sequence is 17 residues long. The germline V gene has CDR1 SGHTA and CDR2 FQGNSA.

This chain links TRBV20-1 with TRBJ2-3, with D perhaps TRBD1 (6 bases). CDR1 is DFQATT and CDR2 is SNEGSKA in the germline V gene (reference sequence). V shed 5 bases and J shed 3 bases, with 18 bases lying between them. CDR3 length equals 15 residues. CDR3 amino acids: CSAPGAGEITDTQYF. CDR3 nucleotides: TGCAGTGCTCCAGGGGCTGGGGAGATAACAGATACGCAGTATTTT.

This sequence joins TRBV29-1 and TRBJ2-2; 11 nucleotides match TRBD1. V gave up 5 bases and J gave up 0 bases; unmatched junction bases: 8. Per the germline V gene, CDR1 is SQVTM and CDR2 is ANQGSEA. There are 17 residues in the CDR3. The CDR3 here is CSVSVRDRGSNTGELFF. DNA for the CDR3: TGCAGCGTTTCCGTCCGGGACAGGGGGTCGAACACCGGGGAGCTGTTTTTT.

This clonotype appeared a few times. The genes are TRBV12-3 or TRBV12-4 and TRBJ1-5; possibly TRBD1 for D (5 bases). The CDR3 runs 13 residues. Trimming left V 9 bases short and J 3 bases short, with 12 bases between. The CDR3 loop is CASGDAVNQPQHF. The DNA for the CDR3 is TGTGCCAGTGGGGACGCCGTCAATCAGCCCCAGCATTTT.

This clonotype was counted between two and nine times. The chain couples TRBV7-7 to TRBJ2-7; D is undetermined. The CDR3 length is 15 residues. Trimming removed 1 base from V and 12 bases from J, with 22 bases in between. The germline CDR1 and CDR2 sequences are SSHAT and FNYEAQ (reference sequence). CDR3 region: CASSLVGQDPTPAYV. The CDR3 coding sequence is TGTGCCAGCAGCTTAGTCGGGCAGGATCCTACCCCGGCGTACGTC.

This clonotype was seen repeatedly, ten times or more. The rearrangement uses TRBV10-3 and TRBJ2-3; no firm D call. Trimming cost V 2 bases and J 0 bases, with 0 bases left between them. CDR1 ENHRY and CDR2 SYGVKD come from the germline V gene. The CDR3 has 12 residues. The CDR3 is CAISESTDTQYF. The CDR3 DNA reads as TGTGCCATCAGTGAGAGCACAGATACGCAGTATTTT.

This clonotype has only a few counts. The chain links TRBV5-5 to TRBJ2-1; D possibly uses TRBD1 or TRBD2 (6 bases each). V dropped 4 bases and J dropped 6 bases, with 17 bases sitting between them. Per the germline V gene, CDR1 is SGHKS and CDR2 is YYEKEE (reference sequence). There are 15 residues in the CDR3. The CDR3 reads CASSHMGGSVNEQFF. Written as DNA, the CDR3 is TGTGCCAGCAGCCACATGGGGGGCTCGGTCAATGAGCAGTTCTTC.

This clonotype came up many times. The chain is built from TRBV5-1 and TRBJ2-2; 8 nucleotides align to TRBD2. Trimming removed 0 bases from V and 6 bases from J; junction bases left unmatched: 4. Germline CDR1 reads SGHRS; CDR2 reads YFSETQ. This CDR3 spans 15 amino acids. CDR3: CASSLEPGGAGELFF. CDR3 DNA sequence: TGCGCCAGCAGCTTGGAACCGGGAGGGGCCGGGGAGCTGTTTTTT.

This clonotype was observed at least ten times. This sequence joins TRBV7-9 and TRBJ2-7, with D unresolved. Germline CDR1 is SEHNR and CDR2 is FQNEAQ (reference sequence). CDR3 length: 15 amino acids. V was trimmed by 3 bases and J by 0 bases, leaving 12 bases between them. In nucleotides, the CDR3 is TGTGCCAGCAGCTTCGGCGCTTCTAGCTCCTACGAGCAGTACGTC. Its translation is CASSFGASSSYEQYV.

This clonotype appeared many times. The chain employs TRBV5-1 and TRBJ2-3, with TRBD2 identical over 9 bases. With V trimmed by 3 bases and J by 6 bases, 8 bases remained unmatched. Germline CDR1 is SGHRS and CDR2 is YFSETQ. The CDR3 consists of 15 residues. The CDR3 nucleotides read TGCGCCAGCAGCTATAGCGGGAGAGGAGCGGATACGCAGTATTTT. Its translation is CASSYSGRGADTQYF.

The chain employs TRBV5-1 and TRBJ2-2, with no clear D. This CDR3 region has 14 residues. Germline V gene sequence: CDR1 SGHRS, CDR2 YFSETQ. V gave up 7 bases and J gave up 1 base, with 11 bases separating them. CDR3: CASASTGNTGELFF. The CDR3 DNA sequence: TGCGCCAGCGCTTCTACGGGGAACACCGGGGAGCTGTTTTTT.

This clonotype was counted many times. The J gene is TRBJ1-2, the V gene TRBV7-2; D is undetermined. CDR3 size: 13 residues. V gave up 1 base and J gave up 5 bases, with 8 bases separating them. Germline assignment: CDR1 SGHTA and CDR2 FQGNSA. The CDR3 sequence: CASSLGFSYGYTF. For the CDR3, the DNA is TGTGCCAGCAGCTTAGGGTTTTCGTATGGCTACACCTTC.

The genes are TRBV6-2 or TRBV6-3 and TRBJ1-2; D gene ambiguous. This CDR3 comprises 16 residues. V was cut by 4 bases and J by 4 bases, with 19 bases left in between. Germline V CDR1 and CDR2: MNHEY, SVGEGT. The CDR3 DNA reads as TGTGCCAGCAGTTTCAACCCTCAGACAAGAACCTATGGCTACACCTTC. Residues: CASSFNPQTRTYGYTF.

The chain joins TRBV29-1 to TRBJ2-5; TRBD1 aligns across 11 bases. This CDR3 spans 13 amino acids. From germline, CDR1 is SQVTM and CDR2 ANQGSEA. The trim removed 6 bases at V and 4 bases at J, leaving 4 bases unmatched. The CDR3 spells CSVWDRGGETQYF. DNA for the CDR3: TGCAGCGTGTGGGACAGGGGGGGAGAGACCCAGTACTTC.

The chain uses TRBV5-6 and TRBJ2-7; TRBD1 might be the D (6 bases). From germline, CDR1 is SGHDT and CDR2 YYEEEE. This CDR3 is built from 16 residues. Trimming took 4 bases from V and 4 from J, leaving 21 bases between them. CDR3 nucleotide sequence: TGTGCCAGCAGCCCTTCCGGGACAAAAGGACTTTACGAGCAGTACTTC. It yields the protein CASSPSGTKGLYEQYF.

The rearrangement joins TRBV29-1 to TRBJ2-1; D is unresolved. V lost 7 bases to trimming and J lost 2 bases, with 12 bases between them. Germline loops: CDR1 SQVTM, CDR2 ANQGSEA. The CDR3 consists of 13 residues. CDR3 bases: TGCAGCGAAAGGACGGATACCTACAATGAGCAGTTCTTC. It yields the protein CSERTDTYNEQFF.

The chain employs TRBV7-2 and TRBJ2-1; TRBD2 agrees at 13 bases. The ends lost 3 bases at V and 10 bases at J; junction bases unmatched: 9. Germline V gene lookup returns CDR1 SGHTA and CDR2 FQGNSA. The CDR3 spans 16 residues. CDR3 in amino acids: CASSLRRTSGGGEQFF. The CDR3, as DNA: TGTGCCAGCAGCTTGAGGCGGACTAGCGGGGGAGGGGAGCAGTTCTTC. The full variable domain, in which reference TRBV7-2 and TRBJ2-1 provide the parts outside the CDR3, is GAGVSQSPSNKVTEKGKDVELRCDPISGHTALYWYRQSLGQGLEFLIYFQGNSAPDKSGLPSDRFSAERTGGSVSTLTIQRTQQEDSAVYLCASSLRRTSGGGEQFFGPGTRLTVL.

J is TRBJ2-3 and V is TRBV6-2 or TRBV6-3; unclear D gene. From germline, CDR1 is MNHEY and CDR2 SVGEGT. The V end lost 10 bases, the J end lost 2 bases, and 22 bases lay between the germline ends. The CDR3 length is 16 residues. This CDR3 is CATSIWADGLTDTQYF. CDR3 nucleotides: TGTGCCACCAGCATATGGGCGGATGGCCTCACAGATACGCAGTATTTT.

This chain joins TRBV7-2 and TRBJ2-2; the match to TRBD1 covers 7 bases. This CDR3 region has 17 residues. J was trimmed by 4 bases and V by 5 bases; bases with no gene match: 13. The germline gives CDR1 SGHTA, CDR2 FQGNSA. CDR3 amino acids: CASSPKTVTGSTGELFF. The CDR3 bases are TGTGCCAGCAGCCCAAAGACGGTGACAGGGAGCACCGGGGAGCTGTTTTTT.

The chain joins TRBV7-8 to TRBJ1-1, with TRBD1 matching over 7 bases. V was pared by 3 bases and J by 7 bases, with 14 bases of the junction left unmatched. Looked up from germline, CDR1 is SGHVS and CDR2 is FQNEAQ. This CDR3 region has 16 residues. CDR3 protein: CASSLQWTGPIIEAFF. In DNA form, the CDR3 reads TGTGCCAGCAGCTTGCAATGGACAGGACCGATTATTGAAGCTTTCTTT.

The chain employs TRBV7-9 and TRBJ1-5; D ambiguous. In germline, CDR1 is SEHNR, CDR2 FQNEAQ (reference sequence). Between the trimmed V and J ends, which lost 5 bases and 4 bases, there was a span of 18 bases. The CDR3 has 16 residues. As DNA, the CDR3 is TGTGCCAGCAGCGGAGTCCGGACGGGAAGTAATCAGCCCCAGCATTTT. Its protein is CASSGVRTGSNQPQHF.

A few counts support this clonotype. This rearrangement joins TRBV2 to TRBJ2-3; D might be TRBD2 (6 bases). The CDR3 covers 12 residues. V shed 6 bases and J shed 14 bases, with 18 bases lying between them. CDR1 is SNHLY and CDR2 is FYNNEI in the germline V gene. The CDR3 loop is CASRDYPNPLYF. The CDR3 DNA follows: TGTGCCAGCAGGGACTACCCCAATCCGTTGTATTTT.

This clonotype was seen only a few times. CDR3 sequence reads: CASSKEANQPQHF. The CDR3 DNA follows: TGTGCCAGCAGTAAAGAAGCCAATCAGCCCCAGCATTTT. V usage is TRBV27 and J usage is TRBJ1-5, with D hard to call. Trimming removed 5 bases from V and 3 bases from J, with 8 bases in between. In germline, CDR1 is MNHEY, CDR2 SMNVEV (reference sequence). The length of the CDR3 is 13 residues.

The chain has TRBV7-9 and TRBJ1-1, with TRBD1 identical over 7 bases. V lost 5 bases, J lost 3 bases, and 6 bases stayed unmatched. The CDR3 spans 14 residues. Germline V gives CDR1 SEHNR, CDR2 FQNEAQ (reference sequence). DNA of the CDR3: TGTGCCAGCAGCCTGACAGGGCCCGACACTGAAGCTTTCTTT. It specifies CASSLTGPDTEAFF.

This sequence joins TRBV20-1 and TRBJ2-5; D gene uncertain. The germline gives CDR1 DFQATT, CDR2 SNEGSKA (reference sequence). This CDR3 has 13 residues. V was cut by 3 bases and J by 5 bases, with 13 bases left in between. CDR3 amino acids: CSARVPGGETQYF. As DNA, the CDR3 is TGCAGTGCTAGGGTACCGGGTGGGGAGACCCAGTACTTC.

This chain connects TRBV6-2 or TRBV6-3 to TRBJ2-1; D not certain. Germline loops: CDR1 MNHEY, CDR2 SVGEGT. Deletions cut 7 bases from V and 7 bases from J, with 20 bases between. CDR3 length: 15 amino acids. DNA of the CDR3: TGTGCCAGCACCGCGACTGAGGTCCCGCATAATGAGCAGTTCTTC. This gives the protein CASTATEVPHNEQFF.

The table lists this clonotype with many counts. V and J are TRBV10-3 and TRBJ2-5, with D tentatively TRBD1 (6 bases). The CDR3 consists of 17 residues. The germline V and J ends were trimmed by 3 bases and 1 base, with 18 bases remaining between them. Germline V gene lookup returns CDR1 ENHRY and CDR2 SYGVKD. CDR3 sequence reads: CAISDGWAGDSQETQYF. The CDR3, as DNA: TGTGCCATCAGTGATGGGTGGGCAGGGGATTCCCAAGAGACCCAGTACTTC.